This passage covers 25 T cell receptor beta chains from one sample sequenced in a study of blood T cell repertoires in COVID-19. Clones were read by immunoSEQ multiplex PCR, and TCRdb kept only the in-frame ones, dropping some. The sample carries more than 90,000 clones, around 92% recorded once. Sequenced input: peripheral blood. These receptor sequences come from a man in his fifties or sixties with active COVID-19.

This clone was picked up one time. The rearrangement links TRBV5-1 to TRBJ1-1; D is possibly TRBD1 (6 bases). Germline V CDR1 and CDR2: SGHRS, YFSETQ. Deletions cut 2 bases from V and 1 base from J, with 27 bases between. The CDR3 covers 20 residues. CDR3 sequence reads: CASSFIFLTILQGGNTEAFF. CDR3 DNA sequence: TGCGCCAGCAGCTTTATATTTCTTACAATTTTACAGGGCGGGAACACTGAAGCTTTCTTT. Based on the CDR3 plus reference TRBV5-1 and TRBJ1-1, the full variable domain is KAGVTQTPRYLIKTRGQQVTLSCSPISGHRSVSWYQQTPGQGLQFLFEYFSETQRNKGNFPGRFSGRQFSNSRSEMNVSTLELGDSALYLCASSFIFLTILQGGNTEAFFGQGTRLTVV.

The chain carries TRBV11-2 and TRBJ2-1, with a weak D call TRBD1 (6 bases). From germline, CDR1 is SGHAT and CDR2 FQNNGV. V lost 5 bases, J lost 9 bases, and 8 bases lay in between. The CDR3 is 11 residues long. CDR3 region: CASSTGTEQFF. CDR3 DNA sequence: TGTGCCAGCAGCACAGGGACTGAGCAGTTCTTC.

The CDR3 coding sequence is TGTGCCAGCAGGCATCGGGACAGAGGTTCCTACAATGAGCAGTTCTTC. Translated, it gives CASRHRDRGSYNEQFF. V gene TRBV11-2 combines with J gene TRBJ2-1, with 7 bases aligning to TRBD1. The germline V gene encodes CDR1 SGHAT and CDR2 FQNNGV. The CDR3 runs to 16 residues. Losses at the gene ends were 6 bases for V and 1 base for J; bases not matched to a gene: 9. The full variable domain, with the rest looked up from reference TRBV11-2 and TRBJ2-1, is EAGVAQSPRYKIIEKRQSVAFWCNPISGHATLYWYQQILGQGPKLLIQFQNNGVVDDSQLPKDRFSAERLKGVDSTLKIQPAKLEDSAVYLCASRHRDRGSYNEQFFGPGTRLTVL.

The V gene is TRBV30, the J gene TRBJ2-7; the D is unclear. The CDR3 has 16 amino acids. Per germline, CDR1 GTSNPN and CDR2 SVGIG (reference sequence). With 0 bases removed from V and 10 bases from J, the gap between germline ends came to 25 bases. This CDR3 is CAWSVNLLVPSIHQYF. Here the CDR3 DNA reads TGTGCCTGGAGTGTAAACCTATTGGTCCCCTCCATCCATCAGTACTTC.

V gene TRBV7-2 combines with J gene TRBJ2-3; D unclear. Trimming pared 4 bases from V and 6 bases from J, leaving 5 bases between. Germline V CDR1 and CDR2: SGHTA, FQGNSA. CDR3 length: 11 residues. CDR3 sequence: CASSSFDTQYF. The CDR3 nucleotides read TGTGCCAGCAGCTCCTTCGATACGCAGTATTTT.

The V gene is TRBV7-9, the J gene TRBJ2-2; 13 bases map to TRBD2. This CDR3 comprises 17 residues. V was clipped by 2 bases and J by 5 bases; unmatched bases: 5. The V gene's germline CDR1 is SEHNR and CDR2 FQNEAQ (reference sequence). The CDR3 DNA reads as TGTGCCAGCAGCTTACTTACTAGCGGGAGGGGAACCGGGGAGCTGTTTTTT. Translation: CASSLLTSGRGTGELFF.

The chain is built from TRBV4-1 and TRBJ2-7, with 10 bases fitting TRBD2. Germline CDR1 reads MGHRA; CDR2 reads YSYEKL. The CDR3 extends over 16 amino acids. Germline trimming cut 0 bases from V and 2 bases from J; bases unmatched to any gene: 4. The CDR3 nucleotides read TGCGCCAGCAGCCAAGAAATCAGCGGGAGGGCCTACGAGCAGTACTTC. Translating gives CASSQEISGRAYEQYF.

V is TRBV28 and J is TRBJ1-5; a weak D match, TRBD1 (5 bases). Trimming left V 5 bases short and J 0 bases short, with 20 bases between. CDR1 MDHEN and CDR2 SYDVKM come from the germline V gene. The CDR3 spans 18 residues. DNA of the CDR3: TGTGCCAGCAGTGAACCAAGGGCCGGGGGGGATAGCAATCAGCCCCAGCATTTT. It encodes CASSEPRAGGDSNQPQHF.

CDR3 sequence (DNA): TGTGCCAGTAGTATGCGCTCTCGGGGTGAAAAACTGTTTTTT. Translated, it gives CASSMRSRGEKLFF. V usage is TRBV19 and J usage is TRBJ1-4; D gene ambiguous. Germline-derived CDR1 and CDR2 are LNHDA and SQIVND (reference sequence). The ends were cut back, 3 bases at V and 7 bases at J, with 12 bases in the middle. This CDR3 spans 14 amino acids.

The chain combines TRBV6-6 with TRBJ1-1; D is perhaps TRBD1 (5 bases). The CDR3 is made up of 13 amino acids. V lost 4 bases and J lost 1, with 7 bases in between. From germline, CDR1 is MNHNY and CDR2 SVGAGI (reference sequence). The chain's CDR3 is CASSFQGNTEAFF. The CDR3 nucleotides are TGTGCCAGCAGTTTCCAGGGGAACACTGAAGCTTTCTTT.

V is TRBV5-1 and J is TRBJ2-3, with 7 bases fitting TRBD2. The V segment lost 7 bases and the J segment 0 bases; nucleotides outside the gene matches: 14. This CDR3 is 17 amino acids long. Germline CDR1 reads SGHRS; CDR2 reads YFSETQ. CDR3 nucleotide sequence: TGCGCCAGCGCTTTAACCCCAAGCGGGGCTAGCACAGATACGCAGTATTTT. This encodes CASALTPSGASTDTQYF.

The chain carries TRBV6-5 and TRBJ2-5; TRBD1 aligns across 9 bases. CDR1 is MNHEY, CDR2 SVGAGI, per germline. CDR3 length: 14 residues. The J segment lost 4 bases and the V segment lost 4 bases, leaving 4 bases of the junction unmatched. CDR3 nucleotide sequence: TGTGCCAGCAGTTCTGGACAGGGGCTAGAGACCCAGTACTTC. Translated: CASSSGQGLETQYF.

The chain has TRBV19 and TRBJ1-5, with TRBD1 as a possible D gene (6 bases). V lost 3 bases to trimming and J lost 3 bases, with 9 bases between them. Looked up from germline, CDR1 is LNHDA and CDR2 is SQIVND (reference sequence). CDR3 size: 14 residues. DNA for the CDR3: TGTGCCAGTAGTATTCAGGGGTACAATCAGCCCCAGCATTTT. Translating it yields CASSIQGYNQPQHF.

The rearrangement joins TRBV3-1 (or the pseudogene TRBV3-2) to TRBJ2-7; 10 bases are a match to TRBD1. The length of the CDR3 is 14 residues. Losses at the gene ends were 1 base for V and 7 bases for J; bases not matched to a gene: 4. The germline V gene has CDR1 LGHDT and CDR2 YNNKEL (reference sequence). Here the CDR3 reads CASSQGGQGGEQYF. CDR3 bases: TGTGCCAGCAGCCAAGGTGGACAGGGGGGTGAGCAGTACTTC.

V usage is TRBV28 and J usage is TRBJ1-2, with D possibly being TRBD1 (6 bases). In germline, CDR1 is MDHEN, CDR2 SYDVKM. This CDR3 spans 20 amino acids. Trimming stripped 6 bases from V and 2 bases from J, with 31 bases between. In DNA, the CDR3 is TGTGCCAGCAGCTACACCCTCGGGGGGGGGCGCAAGGGTAGGAACTATGGCTACACCTTC. The encoded protein is CASSYTLGGGRKGRNYGYTF.

The rearrangement joins TRBV2 to TRBJ2-2; tentative D call: TRBD1 (6 bases). The CDR3 loop spans 16 amino acids. The V end lost 7 bases, the J end lost 2 bases, and 17 bases lay between the germline ends. Germline CDR1 and CDR2: SNHLY and FYNNEI. The CDR3 sequence is CASIPEGHGNTGELFF. As DNA, the CDR3 is TGTGCCAGCATCCCAGAGGGACACGGTAACACCGGGGAGCTGTTTTTT.

CDR3 residues: CASSSLPSSTYNEQFF. The CDR3 DNA reads TGTGCCAGCAGCTCACTCCCCTCCTCGACCTACAATGAGCAGTTCTTC. The rearrangement uses TRBV7-3 and TRBJ2-1; no definite D call. The length of the CDR3 is 16 residues. V lost 4 bases, J lost 2 bases, and 15 bases lay in between. Per germline, CDR1 SGHTA and CDR2 FQGTGA.

Only one count was recorded for this clone. The chain uses TRBV5-4 and TRBJ2-1; possible D gene TRBD2, 6 bases. Germline CDR1 SGHNT, CDR2 YYREEE (reference sequence). V was shortened by 4 bases and J by 12 bases, with 14 bases between the two germline ends. The CDR3 is made up of 12 amino acids. For the CDR3, the DNA is TGTGCCAGCAGCCTGGACTACGGCGCGCAGTTCTTC. Translation gives CASSLDYGAQFF.

The rearrangement links TRBV7-9 to TRBJ2-7; tentatively, D is TRBD1 (6 bases). Trimming shortened V by 5 bases and J by 2 bases, and 19 bases separated the two germline ends. Per germline, CDR1 SEHNR and CDR2 FQNEAQ (reference sequence). The CDR3 extends over 16 amino acids. The CDR3 sequence: CASSPDRSLGTYEQYF. Here the CDR3 DNA reads TGTGCCAGCAGCCCTGACAGGTCCCTCGGAACCTACGAGCAGTACTTC.

The chain links TRBV9 to TRBJ2-2; TRBD2 might be the D (7 bases). This CDR3 has 17 amino acids. Germline CDR1 and CDR2: SGDLS and YYNGEE. V was clipped by 4 bases and J by 3 bases, with 19 bases between them. CDR3 nucleotide sequence: TGTGCCAGCAGCCGCGGGGGCGTAGCGGGCCACACCGGGGAGCTGTTTTTT. Translation: CASSRGGVAGHTGELFF. Full variable domain (missing parts from reference TRBV9 and TRBJ2-2): DSGVTQTPKHLITATGQRVTLRCSPRSGDLSVYWYQQSLDQGLQFLIQYYNGEERAKGNILERFSAQQFPDLHSELNLSSLELGDSALYFCASSRGGVAGHTGELFFGEGSRLTVL.

The rearrangement links TRBV6-2 or TRBV6-3 to TRBJ2-1; 9 nucleotides align to TRBD1. The CDR3 extends over 16 amino acids. J was trimmed by 6 bases and V by 2 bases; bases with no gene match: 8. Germline V gene data show CDR1 as MNHEY and CDR2 as SVGEGT. CDR3 region: CASSYIPDRGFNEQFF. In nucleotides, the CDR3 is TGTGCCAGCAGTTACATACCGGACAGGGGATTCAATGAGCAGTTCTTC.

The V call is TRBV30, the J call TRBJ2-5; possible D gene TRBD2, 6 bases. Germline CDR1 reads GTSNPN; CDR2 reads SVGIG (reference sequence). The CDR3 is 16 amino acids. With 4 bases removed from V and 5 bases from J, the gap between germline ends came to 23 bases. The CDR3 coding sequence is TGTGCCTGGAAGAGCGGAAGGGCCGATGGGAGGGAGACCCAGTACTTC. Amino acid sequence: CAWKSGRADGRETQYF.

J is TRBJ2-7 and V is TRBV3-1 (or the pseudogene TRBV3-2); 8 positions match TRBD1. The junction had 12 bases not matched to a gene; V was cut back by 4 bases and J by 7 bases. CDR3 length: 15 residues. Looked up from germline, CDR1 is LGHDT and CDR2 is YNNKEL (reference sequence). In nucleotides, the CDR3 is TGTGCCAGCAGCCCTCGGACAGGGTTCATGGAGGAGCAGTACTTC. This encodes CASSPRTGFMEEQYF.

A single count supports this clone. The chain joins TRBV19 to TRBJ2-7; 8 bases match TRBD2. CDR1 and CDR2 (germline): LNHDA, SQIVND (reference sequence). The CDR3 spans 13 residues. The V and J ends lost 8 bases and 2 bases, in that order; junction bases with no gene match: 5. CDR3 sequence reads: CASGRSGTYEQYF. In DNA, the CDR3 is TGTGCCAGTGGCCGTAGCGGGACCTACGAGCAGTACTTC.

The V and J genes are TRBV7-8 and TRBJ1-1, with 11 bases lining up with TRBD1. V shed 3 bases, J shed 4 bases, and the junction held 4 bases outside the gene matches. The CDR3 is 15 amino acids. The germline CDR1 and CDR2 sequences are SGHVS and FQNEAQ. The CDR3, as DNA: TGTGCCAGCAGCTTCTGGACAGGGGGCATCACTGAAGCTTTCTTT. Residues: CASSFWTGGITEAFF.